The entry below describes one T cell receptor beta chain. Its specificity is not known. These data originate in a study of shared clonotypes between healthy human individuals. About the research overall: The donors, a couple of women and a few men, were aged 18 to 49.

Study observations and caveats: Enrolling few donors narrowed the genetic and exposure-history diversity that was represented.

Every immunoSEQ plate was one replicate of a subset's evenly spread DNA. Replicate sorted-subset PCRs were loaded with roughly 200 ng DNA, tens of thousands of T cell genomes. Assay: immunoSEQ multiplex PCR; the TCRdb copy retains only in-frame clones and omits some. The table has roughly 2.4 million clones, more than 90% seen once; the top ten hold roughly 0.13%. Trimming shortened V by 1 base and J by 5 bases, and 19 bases separated the two germline ends. This CDR3 has 16 amino acids. CDR1 is SGHDT and CDR2 is YYEEEE in the germline V gene. The source of this sequence is a man aged 18-30 years in good health. The chain carries TRBV5-6 and TRBJ2-7; D call uncertain. Sequencing was done on a sample of naive CD4+ T cells sorted from blood. The subset denotes: CD45RA+ positively selected. CDR3 sequence (DNA): TGTGCCAGCAGCTTGACCCTACTAAAAGGACCTGACGAGCAGTACTTC. Protein: CASSLTLLKGPDEQYF.